This entry lists 13 T cell receptor beta chains sequenced from one sample in a study of identical twins. TCRdb fed the 5' RACE reads into MiXCR, producing one record per CDR3 protein. The table lists 690,000 or so distinct CDR3 sequences, approximately 6% of them singletons, with 1.5% to 2% in the top ten. Input material: naive T cells sorted from blood. The source is a young man in good health.

This clonotype has at least ten counts. CDR3 sequence reads: CSVVWEGKMSEQFF. CDR3 nucleotide sequence: TGCAGCGTTGTGTGGGAGGGGAAGATGTCGGAGCAGTTCTTC. This chain connects TRBV29-1 to TRBJ2-1, with 7 bases that match TRBD2. There are 14 residues in the CDR3. Unmatched junction bases numbered 13, after V lost 4 bases and J lost 10 bases. Germline V CDR1 and CDR2: SQVTM, ANQGSEA.

The chain has TRBV7-9 and TRBJ1-4, with D uncertain. Germline V gives CDR1 SEHNR, CDR2 FQNEAQ (reference sequence). The CDR3 covers 14 residues. The V gene lost 1 base and the J gene lost 7 bases, with 10 bases spanning the gap. The CDR3: CASSLVGGPEKLFF. CDR3 bases: TGTGCCAGCAGCTTAGTAGGCGGCCCTGAAAAACTGTTTTTT.

This clonotype was seen ten or more times. At one of its ends the junction is not consistent with the germline gene, which may arise from a read error. This chain joins TRBV29-1 and TRBJ2-7; tentatively, D is TRBD2 (6 bases). The CDR3 runs 13 residues. Germline V lookup: CDR1 SQVTM, CDR2 ANQGSEA. As DNA, the CDR3 is TGCAGCGGGGGGTGGGGGGTTTCCTCCGAGCAGTACTTC. This translates into CSGGWGVSSEQYF.

For the CDR3, the DNA is TGTGCCAGCGCCAAAGGGGGGGTAGATTCACCCCTCCACTTT. This translates into CASAKGGVDSPLHF. The rearrangement joins TRBV6-1 to TRBJ1-6, with D maybe TRBD1 (6 bases). CDR1 is MNHNS, CDR2 SASEGT, per germline. The V end lost 8 bases, the J end lost 8 bases, and 16 bases lay between the germline ends. The CDR3 is made up of 14 amino acids.

This clonotype has just a few counts. The chain recombines TRBV7-9 with TRBJ2-1; D remains ambiguous. The germline V and J ends were trimmed by 3 bases and 2 bases, with 17 bases remaining between them. CDR3 length equals 17 residues. CDR1 is SEHNR, CDR2 FQNEAQ, per germline (reference sequence). The CDR3: CASSLFSRPRPYNEQFF. The CDR3 coding sequence is TGTGCCAGCAGCTTGTTTTCGAGACCACGACCCTACAATGAGCAGTTCTTC.

This clonotype occurred many times. This chain links TRBV3-1 with TRBJ2-2; 7 bases align to TRBD2. The CDR3 covers 16 residues. With V trimmed by 4 bases and J by 5 bases, 10 bases remained unmatched. Germline CDR1 LGHDT, CDR2 YNNKEL (reference sequence). The DNA for the CDR3 is TGTGCCAGCAGCCTCTTCCTGGCGGGAGAAACCGGGGAGCTGTTTTTT. Residues: CASSLFLAGETGELFF.

The chain is built from TRBV6-2 or TRBV6-3 and TRBJ2-3, with 9 bases that match TRBD1. Germline CDR1 and CDR2: MNHEY and SVGEGT. The V segment lost 8 bases and the J segment 6 bases; nucleotides outside the gene matches: 3. This CDR3 contains 12 residues. For the CDR3, the DNA is TGTGCCAGCCACAGGGGGCCCGATACGCAGTATTTT. This sequence encodes CASHRGPDTQYF.

This clonotype was detected ten times or more. The chain is built from TRBV9 and TRBJ2-2; 9 nucleotides align to TRBD2. Per germline, CDR1 SGDLS and CDR2 YYNGEE. The CDR3 is 16 amino acids. The V and J ends lost 0 bases and 9 bases, in that order; junction bases with no gene match: 9. CDR3 loop: CASSVGGRGLSRELFF. CDR3 bases: TGTGCCAGCAGCGTAGGCGGGAGGGGCTTGAGCCGGGAGCTGTTTTTT.

This clonotype was seen repeatedly, ten times or more. V usage is TRBV12-3 or TRBV12-4 and J usage is TRBJ2-2; 8 bases agree with TRBD2. The CDR3 is made up of 18 amino acids. The ends lost 6 bases at V and 6 bases at J; junction bases unmatched: 18. CDR3 nucleotides: TGTGCCAGCAGCTCTGGGCCCCTTATTGGCGGGAGGCCCGGGGAGCTGTTTTTT. It translates to CASSSGPLIGGRPGELFF.

This clonotype occurred many times. The V call is TRBV12-3 or TRBV12-4, the J call TRBJ2-2; 8 bases fit TRBD2. The ends lost 1 base at V and 3 bases at J; junction bases unmatched: 7. The CDR3 spans 17 residues. CDR3 bases: TGTGCCAGCAGTTTAGGTCAAGCGGGAGTGTACACCGGGGAGCTGTTTTTT. Translation gives CASSLGQAGVYTGELFF.

This clonotype was picked up many times. This chain uses TRBV6-2 or TRBV6-3 with TRBJ2-1; 8 bases agree with TRBD2. This CDR3 has 15 residues. Looked up from germline, CDR1 is MNHEY and CDR2 is SVGEGT. The junction had 6 bases not matched to a gene; V was cut back by 7 bases and J by 1 base. The DNA for the CDR3 is TGTGCCAGCAACGCGGGAGGCCCGTCCTACAATGAGCAGTTCTTC. Residues: CASNAGGPSYNEQFF.

This clonotype appeared many times. The J gene is TRBJ2-1, the V gene TRBV6-4; 10 bases fit TRBD2. Germline assignment: CDR1 MRHNA and CDR2 SNTAGT. V dropped 3 bases and J dropped 4; count of bases not matched to a gene: 0. The CDR3 loop spans 14 amino acids. The CDR3 region is CASSELAGYNEQFF. CDR3 bases: TGTGCCAGCAGTGAACTAGCGGGGTACAATGAGCAGTTCTTC.

This clonotype was observed many times. The chain recombines TRBV12-3 or TRBV12-4 with TRBJ1-1, with no clear D. V was cut by 5 bases and J by 1 base, with 14 bases left in between. There are 15 residues in the CDR3. The DNA of the CDR3 is TGTGCCAGCAGTACGACATCGAGAGGGAACACTGAAGCTTTCTTT. Translating it yields CASSTTSRGNTEAFF.